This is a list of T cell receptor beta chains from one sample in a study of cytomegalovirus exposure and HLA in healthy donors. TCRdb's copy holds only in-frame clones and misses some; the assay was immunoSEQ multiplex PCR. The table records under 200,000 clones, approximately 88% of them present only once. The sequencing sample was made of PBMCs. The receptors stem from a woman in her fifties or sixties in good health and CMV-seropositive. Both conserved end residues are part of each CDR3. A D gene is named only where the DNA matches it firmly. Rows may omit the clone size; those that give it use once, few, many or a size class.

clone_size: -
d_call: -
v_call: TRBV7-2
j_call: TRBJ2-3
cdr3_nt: TGTGCCAGCAGCTCGATGGAGTCGGGGACGCAGTATTTT
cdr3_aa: CASSSMESGTQYF

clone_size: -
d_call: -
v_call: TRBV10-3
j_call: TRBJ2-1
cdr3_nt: TGTGCCATCAGGTTAGACAGTTTCTCCTACAATGAGCAGTTCTTC
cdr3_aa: CAIRLDSFSYNEQFF

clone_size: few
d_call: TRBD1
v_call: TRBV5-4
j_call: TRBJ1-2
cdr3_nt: TGTGCCAGCAGCCCTGACAGGGACTATGGCTACACCTTC
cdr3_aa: CASSPDRDYGYTF

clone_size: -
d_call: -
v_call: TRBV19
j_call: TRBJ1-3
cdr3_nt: TGTGCCAGTAGTACCCTCGGGGGGAGCTCTGGAAACACCATATATTTT
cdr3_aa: CASSTLGGSSGNTIYF

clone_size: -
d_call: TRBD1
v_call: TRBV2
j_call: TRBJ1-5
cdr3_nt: TGTGCCAGCAGGGGGACAGGAAATCAGCCCCAGCATTTT
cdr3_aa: CASRGTGNQPQHF

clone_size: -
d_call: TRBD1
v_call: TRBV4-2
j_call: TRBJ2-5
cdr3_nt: TGTGCCAGCAGCCGGGGACAGGGTGGGTTGCAAGAGACCCAGTACTTC
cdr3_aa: CASSRGQGGLQETQYF

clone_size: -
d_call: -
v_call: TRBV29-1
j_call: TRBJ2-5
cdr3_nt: TGCAGCGTTGTTCGGGGAGGAGAGACCCAGTACTTC
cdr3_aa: CSVVRGGETQYF

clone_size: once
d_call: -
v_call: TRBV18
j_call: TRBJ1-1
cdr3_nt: TGTGCCAGCTCACCTCGGCAGAGCGTGAACACTGAAGCTTTCTTT
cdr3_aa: CASSPRQSVNTEAFF

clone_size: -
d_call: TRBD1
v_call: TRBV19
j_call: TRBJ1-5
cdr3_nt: TGTGCCAGTAGTCGGTTACAGGGGAGCAATCAGCCCCAGCATTTT
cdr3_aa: CASSRLQGSNQPQHF

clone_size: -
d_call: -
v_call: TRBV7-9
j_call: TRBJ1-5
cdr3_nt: TGTTCCAGCAGCTCCGCGGGCGCGACAGGCCAGAATCAACCCCAGCATTTT
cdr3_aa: CSSSSAGATGQNQPQHF

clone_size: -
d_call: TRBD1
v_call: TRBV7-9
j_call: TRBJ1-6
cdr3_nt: TGTGCCAGCAACCGGGACAGGGCGAATTCACCCCTCCACTTT
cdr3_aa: CASNRDRANSPLHF

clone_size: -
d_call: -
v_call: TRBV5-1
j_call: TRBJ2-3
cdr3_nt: TGCGCCAGCAGCCCCCCAGGGGCCCCTAGCACAGATACGCAGTACTTT
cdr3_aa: CASSPPGAPSTDTQYF

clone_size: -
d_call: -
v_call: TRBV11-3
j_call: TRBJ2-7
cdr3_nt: TGTGCCAGCAGCGCCACAGGGACCTACGAGCAGTACTTC
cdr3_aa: CASSATGTYEQYF

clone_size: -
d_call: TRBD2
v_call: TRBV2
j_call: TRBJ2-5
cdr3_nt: TGTGCCAGCAAAATAGCGGGGGACGAGACCCAGTACTTC
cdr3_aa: CASKIAGDETQYF

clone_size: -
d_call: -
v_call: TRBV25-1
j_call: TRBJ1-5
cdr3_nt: TGTGCCAGCAGTGCGAACACTAATAATCAGCCCCAGCACTTT
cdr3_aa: CASSANTNNQPQHF

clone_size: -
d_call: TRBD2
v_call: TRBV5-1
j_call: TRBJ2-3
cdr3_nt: TGCGCCAGCAGCTTGGACGGGGGGGCCGGGGCAGATACGCAGTATTTT
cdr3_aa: CASSLDGGAGADTQYF

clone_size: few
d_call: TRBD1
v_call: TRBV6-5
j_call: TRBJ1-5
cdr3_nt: TGTGCCAGCAGCTGGACAGGGGTCAATCAGCCCCAGCATTTT
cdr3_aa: CASSWTGVNQPQHF

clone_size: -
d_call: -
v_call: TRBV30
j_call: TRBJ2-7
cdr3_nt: TGTGCCTCGAGGAGGGGGCGCGAGCAGTACTTC
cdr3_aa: CASRRGREQYF

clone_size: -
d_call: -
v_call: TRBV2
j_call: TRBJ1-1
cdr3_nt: TGTGCCAGCAGATGGGGACTCACTGAAGCTTTCTTT
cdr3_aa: CASRWGLTEAFF

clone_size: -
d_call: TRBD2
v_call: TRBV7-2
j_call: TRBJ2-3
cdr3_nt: TGTGCCAGCAGCTCAAGTGCGCTAGCGGGGGTTACAGATACGCAGTATTTT
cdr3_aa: CASSSSALAGVTDTQYF

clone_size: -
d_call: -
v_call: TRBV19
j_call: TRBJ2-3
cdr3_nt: TGTGCCAGTAGTATCGGTCAGGCTCTCGCAGATACGCAGTATTTT
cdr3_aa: CASSIGQALADTQYF

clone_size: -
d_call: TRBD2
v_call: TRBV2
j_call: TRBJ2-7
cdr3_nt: TGTGCCAGCACCGCTACTAGCGGGGGGGTCTACGAGCAGTACTTC
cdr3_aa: CASTATSGGVYEQYF

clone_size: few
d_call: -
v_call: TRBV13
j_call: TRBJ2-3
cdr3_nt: TGTGCCAGCAGCTCAGCAGATACGCAGTATTTT
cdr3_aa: CASSSADTQYF

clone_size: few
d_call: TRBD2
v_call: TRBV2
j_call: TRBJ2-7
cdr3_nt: TGTGCCAGCAGGACCGGGACTAGCGGGGGGCCAATGCACTTC
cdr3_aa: CASRTGTSGGPMHF

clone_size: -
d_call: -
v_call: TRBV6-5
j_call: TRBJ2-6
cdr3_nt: TGTGCCAGCCCGGTCTGTCGGGCCAACGTCCTGACTTTC
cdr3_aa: CASPVCRANVLTF

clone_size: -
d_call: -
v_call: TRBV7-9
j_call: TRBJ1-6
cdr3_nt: TGTTCCAGCAGCTTAGTCGGTTCACCCCTCCACTTT
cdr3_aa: CSSSLVGSPLHF

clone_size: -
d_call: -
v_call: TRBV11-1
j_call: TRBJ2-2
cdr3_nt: TGTGCCAGCACTATCTCGGCGGGTACCGGGGAGCTGTTTTTT
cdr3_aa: CASTISAGTGELFF